Shown below are 12 T cell receptor beta chains from a single sample sequenced in a study of T-cell memory formation after mild COVID-19. From the 5' RACE reads, TCRdb called clonotypes with MiXCR, one entry per CDR3 protein. The table includes some 180,000 distinct CDR3 sequences, 10% to 15% detected once. The sequencing input was PBMCs or a T cell subset sorted from them (not recorded which). The receptors were sampled from a man in his late teens or twenties who had mild COVID-19 (a few samples of this study predate the infection). Cell type and time point are not known.

J is TRBJ2-1 and V is TRBV6-2 or TRBV6-3; tentative D call: TRBD2 (5 bases). V was cut by 10 bases and J by 5 bases, with 15 bases left in between. From germline, CDR1 is MNHEY and CDR2 SVGEGT. This CDR3 is 13 amino acids long. CDR3 bases: TGTGCCACCCGGCTAGACTACAACAATGAGCAGTTCTTC. Translation: CATRLDYNNEQFF.

The chain is built from TRBV24-1 and TRBJ1-2, with D perhaps matching TRBD1 (6 bases). Germline CDR1 reads KGHDR; CDR2 reads SFDVKD. The CDR3 runs 11 residues. With 10 bases removed from V and 6 bases from J, the gap between germline ends came to 11 bases. The CDR3 bases are TGTGCCACGGCAGGGGAAGATGGCTACACCTTC. Encoded protein: CATAGEDGYTF.

This clonotype was recorded a few times. The V gene is TRBV4-3, the J gene TRBJ2-1; no reliable D call. V lost 4 bases and J 4 bases, leaving 11 bases between the germline ends. The CDR3 has 14 residues. Germline CDR1 LGHNA, CDR2 YSLEER. CDR3: CASSPGTIYNEQFF. The CDR3 bases are TGCGCCAGCAGCCCTGGTACTATTTACAATGAGCAGTTCTTC.

The chain recombines TRBV7-3 with TRBJ1-1; D gene uncertain. Germline-derived CDR1 and CDR2 are SGHTA and FQGTGA. This CDR3 contains 14 residues. Trimming left V 0 bases short and J 1 base short, with 6 bases between. The CDR3 coding sequence is TGTGCCAGCAGCTTAACAGGCCAGAACACTGAAGCTTTCTTT. This encodes CASSLTGQNTEAFF. The full variable domain, completed using reference TRBV7-3 and TRBJ1-1, is GAGVSQTPSNKVTEKGKYVELRCDPISGHTALYWYRQSLGQGPEFLIYFQGTGAADDSGLPNDRFFAVRPEGSVSTLKIQRTERGDSAVYLCASSLTGQNTEAFFGQGTRLTVV.

This clonotype has only a few counts. The V call is TRBV7-8, the J call TRBJ2-4; D perhaps matches TRBD2 (6 bases). Per the germline V gene, CDR1 is SGHVS and CDR2 is FQNEAQ. With 5 bases removed from V and 3 bases from J, the gap between germline ends came to 17 bases. The CDR3 sequence is 16 residues long. CDR3 coding DNA: TGTGCCAGCAGCCCCCAGCGGGCCTCGGGCAAAAACATTCAGTACTTC. Encoded protein: CASSPQRASGKNIQYF.

This clonotype was seen a handful of times. The chain has TRBV12-3 or TRBV12-4 and TRBJ1-3; 7 bases fit TRBD1. J lost 0 bases, V lost 4 bases, and 3 bases had no gene match. The CDR3 totals 15 residues. The chain's CDR3 is CASSYGTVSGNTIYF. CDR3 in DNA: TGTGCCAGCAGTTACGGGACAGTCTCTGGAAACACCATATATTTT.

The chain uses TRBV11-1 and TRBJ1-1; weak D call: TRBD1 (5 bases). V lost 2 bases to trimming and J lost 0 bases, with 10 bases between them. The germline CDR1 and CDR2 sequences are SGHAT and FQDESV (reference sequence). The CDR3 sequence is 15 residues long. CDR3 in amino acids: CASSLRGGVNTEAFF. The CDR3 coding sequence is TGTGCCAGCAGCTTAAGGGGAGGAGTGAACACTGAAGCTTTCTTT.

The sample holds a few counts of this clonotype. The chain carries TRBV28 and TRBJ2-1; 9 bases are a match to TRBD2. This CDR3 is built from 15 residues. The J segment lost 4 bases and the V segment lost 7 bases, leaving 8 bases of the junction unmatched. CDR1 and CDR2 from the germline V gene are MDHEN and SYDVKM. Here the CDR3 DNA reads TGTGCCAGCACTACCGGCCTAGCGGGGTACAATGAGCAGTTCTTC. It specifies CASTTGLAGYNEQFF.

V usage is TRBV5-8 and J usage is TRBJ1-2, with 8 bases aligning to TRBD1. The CDR3 contains 14 residues. The ends lost 2 bases at V and 4 bases at J; junction bases unmatched: 4. Germline lookup yields CDR1 SGHTS and CDR2 YDEGEE. In nucleotides, the CDR3 is TGTGCCAGCAGCTTCCCCAGGGGGCCCTATGGCTACACCTTC. Its protein is CASSFPRGPYGYTF.

This chain connects TRBV28 to TRBJ2-1; possibly TRBD1 or TRBD2 for D (6 bases each). Trimming took 6 bases from V and 10 from J, leaving 16 bases between them. Germline-derived CDR1 and CDR2 are MDHEN and SYDVKM. This CDR3 spans 13 amino acids. The DNA for the CDR3 is TGTGCCAGCAGGAGAGGGGGGTCGGAGGAGCAGTTCTTC. Its protein product is CASRRGGSEEQFF.

The table lists this clonotype with a few counts. The gene calls are TRBV28 and TRBJ2-3; 8 bases are a match to TRBD2. In germline, CDR1 is MDHEN, CDR2 SYDVKM. The CDR3 runs to 17 residues. The trim removed 5 bases at V and 4 bases at J, leaving 14 bases unmatched. The CDR3 here is CASSPFNGGAGADTQYF. In DNA form, the CDR3 reads TGTGCCAGCAGTCCCTTTAACGGGGGGGCCGGGGCAGATACGCAGTATTTT.

This clonotype showed up just a few times. This chain connects TRBV6-2 or TRBV6-3 to TRBJ1-1; maybe TRBD1 (5 bases). The CDR3 is made up of 13 amino acids. Trimming removed 11 bases at V and 1 base at J, with 14 bases between. The germline gives CDR1 MNHEY, CDR2 SVGEGT. CDR3 coding DNA: TGTGCCGGACACCGGGACGGGAACACTGAAGCTTTCTTT. Translation gives CAGHRDGNTEAFF.